One T cell receptor beta chain is described in this entry. The data originate from a study of control samples from healthy donors and cancer patients. Method: immunoSEQ multiplex PCR; TCRdb's copy keeps in-frame clones and lacks some. The table includes a few hundred thousand clones, over 75% detected once. Trimming at V came to 6 bases and at J to 3 bases, leaving 0 bases not matched to a gene. CDR3 length: 12 residues. The germline gives CDR1 ENHRY, CDR2 SYGVKD. The sequenced material came from PBMCs. The chain recombines TRBV10-3 with TRBJ1-2, with TRBD1 matching over 8 bases. The TCR originated in a man aged 40-49 years with head and neck cancer. The CDR3 DNA is TGTGCCATCAGGGACAGGGACTATGGCTACACCTTC. Protein: CAIRDRDYGYTF.